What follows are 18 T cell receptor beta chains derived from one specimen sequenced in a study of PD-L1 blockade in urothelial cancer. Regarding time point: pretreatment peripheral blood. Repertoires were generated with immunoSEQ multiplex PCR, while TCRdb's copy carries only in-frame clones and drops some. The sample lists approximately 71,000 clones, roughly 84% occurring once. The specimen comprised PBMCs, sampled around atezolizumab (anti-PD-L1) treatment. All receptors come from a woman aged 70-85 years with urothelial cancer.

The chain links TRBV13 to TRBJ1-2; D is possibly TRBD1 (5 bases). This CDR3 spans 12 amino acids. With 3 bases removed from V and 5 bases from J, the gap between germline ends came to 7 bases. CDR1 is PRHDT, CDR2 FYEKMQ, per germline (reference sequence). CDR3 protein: CASSFDSYGYTF. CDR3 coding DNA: TGTGCCAGCAGCTTTGACAGTTATGGCTACACCTTC. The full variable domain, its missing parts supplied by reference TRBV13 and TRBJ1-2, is AAGVIQSPRHLIKEKRETATLKCYPIPRHDTVYWYQQGPGQDPQFLISFYEKMQSDKGSIPDRFSAQQFSDYHSELNMSSLELGDSALYFCASSFDSYGYTFGSGTRLTVV.

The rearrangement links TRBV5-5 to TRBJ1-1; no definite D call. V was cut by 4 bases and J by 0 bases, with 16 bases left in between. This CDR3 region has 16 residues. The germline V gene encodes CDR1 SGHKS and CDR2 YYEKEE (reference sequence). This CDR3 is CASSTIRGVMNTEAFF. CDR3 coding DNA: TGTGCCAGCAGCACTATACGGGGAGTCATGAACACTGAAGCTTTCTTT.

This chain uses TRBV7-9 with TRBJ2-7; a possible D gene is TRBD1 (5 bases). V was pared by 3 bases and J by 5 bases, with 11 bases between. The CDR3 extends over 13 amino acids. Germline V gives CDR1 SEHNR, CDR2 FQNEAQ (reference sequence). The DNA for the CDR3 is TGTGCCAGCAGCTTTGACAGAGCTAACGAGCAGTACTTC. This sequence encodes CASSFDRANEQYF.

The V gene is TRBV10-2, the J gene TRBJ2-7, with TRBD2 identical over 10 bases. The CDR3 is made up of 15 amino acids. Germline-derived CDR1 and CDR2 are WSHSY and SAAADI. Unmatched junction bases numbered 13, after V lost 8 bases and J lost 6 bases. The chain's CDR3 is CASGPKLAGTSEQYF. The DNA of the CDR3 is TGCGCCAGCGGACCCAAACTAGCGGGAACGTCCGAGCAGTACTTC.

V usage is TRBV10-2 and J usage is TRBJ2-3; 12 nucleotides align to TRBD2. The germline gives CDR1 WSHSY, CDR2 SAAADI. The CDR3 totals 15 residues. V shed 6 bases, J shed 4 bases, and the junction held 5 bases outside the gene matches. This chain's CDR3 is CASSLAGGRADTQYF. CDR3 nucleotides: TGCGCCAGCAGCCTAGCGGGGGGGCGGGCAGATACGCAGTATTTT.

Here the CDR3 reads CASSFQGQEAFF. As DNA, the CDR3 is TGTGCCAGCAGCTTTCAGGGACAGGAAGCTTTCTTT. The chain is built from TRBV5-6 and TRBJ1-1; TRBD1 matches 7 bases. The CDR3 has 12 amino acids. CDR1 SGHDT and CDR2 YYEEEE come from the germline V gene. The trim removed 2 bases at V and 8 bases at J, leaving 3 bases unmatched.

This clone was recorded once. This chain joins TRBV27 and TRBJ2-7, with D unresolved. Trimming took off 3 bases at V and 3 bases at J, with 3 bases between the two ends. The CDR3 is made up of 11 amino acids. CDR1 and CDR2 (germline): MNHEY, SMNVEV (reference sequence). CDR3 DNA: TGTGCCAGCAGTTTCAACTACGAGCAGTACTTC. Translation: CASSFNYEQYF.

CDR3 nucleotides: TGCAGCGTTGGGAGGGACAGAAATCAGCCCCAGCATTTT. Its translation: CSVGRDRNQPQHF. This rearrangement joins TRBV29-1 to TRBJ1-5; TRBD1 aligns across 7 bases. From germline, CDR1 is SQVTM and CDR2 ANQGSEA. The CDR3 is 13 amino acids. Trimming cost V 4 bases and J 4 bases; bases outside gene matches: 4.

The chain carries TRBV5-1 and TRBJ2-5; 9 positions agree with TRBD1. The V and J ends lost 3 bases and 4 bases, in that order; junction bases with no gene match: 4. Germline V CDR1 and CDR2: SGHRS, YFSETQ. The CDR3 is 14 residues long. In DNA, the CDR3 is TGCGCCAGCAGCTCTGACAGGGGGGGAGAGACCCAGTACTTC. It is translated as CASSSDRGGETQYF.

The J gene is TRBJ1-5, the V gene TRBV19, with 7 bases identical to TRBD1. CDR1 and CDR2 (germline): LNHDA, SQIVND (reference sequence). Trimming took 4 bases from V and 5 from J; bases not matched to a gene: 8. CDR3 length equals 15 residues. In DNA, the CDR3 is TGTGCCAGTAGTAGGCGTGACAGGGAGGATCAGCCCCAGCATTTT. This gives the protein CASSRRDREDQPQHF.

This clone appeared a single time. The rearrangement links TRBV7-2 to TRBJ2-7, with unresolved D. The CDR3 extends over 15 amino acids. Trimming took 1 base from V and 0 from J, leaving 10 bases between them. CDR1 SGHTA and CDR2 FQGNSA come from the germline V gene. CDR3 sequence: CASSLGVALSYEQYF. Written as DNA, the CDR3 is TGTGCCAGCAGCTTAGGAGTCGCGCTCTCCTACGAGCAGTACTTC.

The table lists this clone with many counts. In DNA form, the CDR3 reads TGTGCCAGTAGTATAAACACAGGGGGCGCGGGCAATCAGCCCCAGCATTTT. It is translated as CASSINTGGAGNQPQHF. The rearrangement links TRBV19 to TRBJ1-5, with 9 bases fitting TRBD1. The CDR3 sequence is 17 residues long. Germline V CDR1 and CDR2: LNHDA, SQIVND (reference sequence). Germline trimming cut 2 bases from V and 2 bases from J; bases unmatched to any gene: 7.

In nucleotides, the CDR3 is TGCGCCAGCAGCTTGGCCGGGAGGGGGGAGACCCAGTACTTC. Translating it yields CASSLAGRGETQYF. The chain uses TRBV5-1 and TRBJ2-5; 8 positions match TRBD2. With 0 bases clipped from V and 5 bases from J, the junction kept 3 bases outside the gene matches. The germline V gene has CDR1 SGHRS and CDR2 YFSETQ. The CDR3 is 14 amino acids.

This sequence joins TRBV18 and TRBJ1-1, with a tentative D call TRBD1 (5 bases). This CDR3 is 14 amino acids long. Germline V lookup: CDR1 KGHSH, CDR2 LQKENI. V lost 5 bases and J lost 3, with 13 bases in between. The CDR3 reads CASSGAGWDTEAFF. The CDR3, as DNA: TGTGCCAGCTCAGGGGCGGGGTGGGACACTGAAGCTTTCTTT.

In DNA form, the CDR3 reads TGTGCCAGCAGCTTAACGGTGGACAGACACAATGAGCAGTTCTTC. Translated, it gives CASSLTVDRHNEQFF. This sequence joins TRBV7-3 and TRBJ2-1; TRBD1 is a possible D gene (6 bases). The length of the CDR3 is 15 residues. Germline CDR1 reads SGHTA; CDR2 reads FQGTGA. The germline V and J ends were trimmed by 0 bases and 5 bases, with 11 bases remaining between them. The complete variable domain, with remaining parts taken from reference TRBV7-3 and TRBJ2-1, reads GAGVSQTPSNKVTEKGKYVELRCDPISGHTALYWYRQSLGQGPEFLIYFQGTGAADDSGLPNDRFFAVRPEGSVSTLKIQRTERGDSAVYLCASSLTVDRHNEQFFGPGTRLTVL.

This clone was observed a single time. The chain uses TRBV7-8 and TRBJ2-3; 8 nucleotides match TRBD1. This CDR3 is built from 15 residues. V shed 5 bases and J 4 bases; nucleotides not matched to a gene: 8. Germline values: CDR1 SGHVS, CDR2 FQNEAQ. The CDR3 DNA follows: TGTGCCAGCAGCCTACTACAGGGGGGCCCAGATACGCAGTATTTT. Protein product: CASSLLQGGPDTQYF.

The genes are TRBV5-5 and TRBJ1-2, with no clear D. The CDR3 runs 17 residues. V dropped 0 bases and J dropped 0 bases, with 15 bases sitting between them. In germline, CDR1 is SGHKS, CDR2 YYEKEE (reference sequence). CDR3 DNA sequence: TGTGCCAGCAGCTTGGCCCCGAGCAGGCGAGCTAACTATGGCTACACCTTC. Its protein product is CASSLAPSRRANYGYTF.

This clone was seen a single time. The CDR3 loop is CASSLDGREQYF. The CDR3 DNA follows: TGTGCCAGCAGCTTAGACGGGAGGGAGCAGTACTTC. V and J are TRBV11-3 and TRBJ2-7; 7 bases fit TRBD2. The length of the CDR3 is 12 residues. Germline assignment: CDR1 SGHNT and CDR2 YENEEA. J gave up 7 bases and V 0 bases, and 0 bases lay outside the gene matches.